This T cell receptor beta chain appears in the sequencing data of a study of T cell responses to AZD1222 COVID-19 vaccine. V was trimmed by 6 bases and J by 6 bases, leaving 21 bases between them. Germline CDR1 is MDHEN and CDR2 is SYDVKM. This CDR3 comprises 16 residues. Assay used: immunoSEQ multiplex PCR; TCRdb lists only in-frame clones, some missing. The repertoire holds around 150,000 clones, about 89% seen once, with 1% to 1.5% in the top ten. Second-dose intervals near 4 or 12 weeks were combined. The sequencing here drew on peripheral blood, taken 28 days after the second AZD1222 dose. This TCR derives from an adult who received the AZD1222 COVID-19 vaccine. The V call is TRBV28, the J call TRBJ2-1; the D is unclear. For the CDR3, the DNA is TGTGCCAGCAGCTCCGCCGGTACAGTGAAAATCAATGAGCAGTTCTTC. It translates to CASSSAGTVKINEQFF. The variable domain in full, completed from reference TRBV28 and TRBJ2-1, reads DVKVTQSSRYLVKRTGEKVFLECVQDMDHENMFWYRQDPGLGLRLIYFSYDVKMKEKGDIPEGYSVSREKKERFSLILESASTNQTSMYLCASSSAGTVKINEQFFGPGTRLTVL.